This is a list of T cell receptor beta chains from one sample in a study of CD8 T cells in Susac syndrome. TCRdb redid the calling of the immunoSEQ multiplex PCR reads with MiXCR, one entry per CDR3 protein. Counted here are about 290,000 distinct CDR3 sequences, 70% to 90% occurring once; the ten biggest clones make up 0.18%. Sequenced material: CD8+ T cells from PBMCs. These receptors were taken from a human donor with multiple sclerosis. CDR3s include the opening cysteine and the closing phenylalanine or tryptophan. The D gene is left open where the match is weak. Clone size is not always given. Where it is, it says once, few, many or a class for expanded clones.

few	TRBD2	TRBV6-5	TRBJ2-5	TGTGCCAGCAGACAATCGGGACTAGCGCAAGAGACCCAGTACTTC	CASRQSGLAQETQYF
NA	NA	TRBV27	TRBJ2-7	TGTGCCAGCAGCCGGGGACCTTTCTACGAGCAGTACTTC	CASSRGPFYEQYF
NA	NA	TRBV11-2	TRBJ2-2	TGTGCCAGCAGCTTAGTGTCCACCGGGGAGCTGTTTTTT	CASSLVSTGELFF
NA	NA	TRBV4-2	TRBJ2-7	TGTGCCAGCAGCCAATTCGGACAGCCCGCCTACGAGCAGTACTTC	CASSQFGQPAYEQYF
NA	NA	TRBV7-9	TRBJ2-5	TGTGCCAGCAGCCCCTGGGGGCAGGTCCCTCAAGAGACCCAGTACTTC	CASSPWGQVPQETQYF
NA	TRBD1	TRBV11-1	TRBJ2-7	TGTGCCAGCAGCTTAGTAGGACAGGAGAGCTCCTACGAGCAGTACTTC	CASSLVGQESSYEQYF
NA	NA	TRBV11-2	TRBJ2-1	TGTGCCAGCAGCTTATTGCGGGCCGGCTACAATGAGCAGTTCTTC	CASSLLRAGYNEQFF
NA	NA	TRBV9	TRBJ1-5	TGTGCCAGCAGCGTAGCCGGCAATCAGCCCCAGCATTTT	CASSVAGNQPQHF
NA	NA	TRBV7-9	TRBJ2-7	TGTGCCAGCAGCTACTCAGGGACACAATCCTACGAGCAGTACTTC	CASSYSGTQSYEQYF
few	NA	TRBV25-1	TRBJ2-3	TGTGCCAGCAGAATTACAGATACGCAGTATTTT	CASRITDTQYF
once	NA	TRBV19	TRBJ2-5	TGTGCCAGTAGCATCCCGGGGTCTTGGCAGTACTTC	CASSIPGSWQYF
NA	TRBD2	TRBV5-1	TRBJ2-2	TGCGCCAGCAGCTGGACTAGCGGCGGCACCGGGGAGCTGTTTTTT	CASSWTSGGTGELFF
NA	TRBD1	TRBV24-1	TRBJ2-2	TGTGCCACCAGTGAACTCGACAGGGACACCGGGGAGCTGTTTTTT	CATSELDRDTGELFF
NA	NA	TRBV7-9	TRBJ1-3	TGTGCCAGCAGCTTAGGGGGAGGTGGGCGAGGAAACACCATATATTTT	CASSLGGGGRGNTIYF
NA	NA	TRBV9	TRBJ2-7	TGTGCCAGCAGCGTAGTGGGGACCCCTTCCGACGAGCAGTACTTC	CASSVVGTPSDEQYF
NA	NA	TRBV28	TRBJ2-5	TGTGCCAGCAGTTCAAGGGATAACAGGGTTCGCGAGACCCAGTACTTC	CASSSRDNRVRETQYF
NA	NA	TRBV29-1	TRBJ2-1	TGCAGCGTGTGGGGGGTGGACCACAATGAGCAGTTCTTC	CSVWGVDHNEQFF
few	TRBD1	TRBV19	TRBJ2-5	TGTGCCAGCCGGGACAGCCAAGAGACCCAGTACTTC	CASRDSQETQYF
NA	NA	TRBV6-5	TRBJ1-1	TGTGCCAGCAGAGAGGGGACCTCTGCAACTGAAGCTTTCTTT	CASREGTSATEAFF
NA	TRBD2	TRBV20-1	TRBJ2-1	TGCAGTGCTAGAGATCCAGCGGGGGGGAATGAGCAGTTCTTC	CSARDPAGGNEQFF
NA	NA	TRBV27	TRBJ1-5	TGTGCCAGCAGTTCGGGGGGGCCCCAGCATTTT	CASSSGGPQHF
NA	NA	TRBV9	TRBJ1-1	TGTGCCAGCAGCGCCGCATCGGGGGGCAAGGTTGGTGAAGCTTTCTTT	CASSAASGGKVGEAFF
few	TRBD1	TRBV6-1	TRBJ1-2	TGTGCCAGCAGTCCCGGACAGGTTAACTATGGCTACACCTTC	CASSPGQVNYGYTF
NA	NA	TRBV4-1	TRBJ2-2	TGCGCCAGCAGCCAAGCGGCGGGAGAGCTGTTTTTT	CASSQAAGELFF
NA	NA	TRBV2	TRBJ2-1	TGTGCCAACCACCTTATCGGGGAGGAGGGCAATGAGCAGTTCTTC	CANHLIGEEGNEQFF
NA	NA	TRBV7-3	TRBJ2-1	TGTGCCAGCAGCTTTAGCGCGAGCTCCTACAATGAGCAGTTCTTC	CASSFSASSYNEQFF
NA	NA	TRBV30	TRBJ1-5	TGTGCCTCACAAGAGGGGGTGTCCACAGATACGCAGCATTTT	CASQEGVSTDTQHF
NA	NA	TRBV6-2/TRBV6-3	TRBJ1-2	TGTGCCAGCAGTTACCTCCCTTTTCAGTTCGAGTCGGGCTATGGCTACACCTTC	CASSYLPFQFESGYGYTF
few	NA	TRBV14	TRBJ2-7	TGTGCCAGCAGCCAAGTCCACTCATACTATGAGCAGTACTTC	CASSQVHSYYEQYF
NA	NA	TRBV20-1	TRBJ2-1	TGCAGTGCTAGAGATGGGAGCCACAATGAGCAGTTCTTC	CSARDGSHNEQFF
NA	NA	TRBV7-8	TRBJ2-7	TGTGCCAGCAGCTTAGCGAGGAATGGAGGCAGGACAACCTACGAGCAGTACTTC	CASSLARNGGRTTYEQYF